This TCR beta chain was sequenced for a study of blood T cell repertoires in COVID-19 (dated by TCRdb to 2019 to 2021). Background for the entire study: Samples covering the acute and convalescent phases of COVID-19 were provided by collaborators in the United States, Italy and Spain. Deeply sampled blood TCRbeta repertoires from subjects exposed to, actively infected with, or recovered from COVID-19 were included in the dataset. Samples came from the ongoing ImmuneRACE study (first 160 participants) plus 1,254 subjects from 6 global collaborators. Where available, HLA class I and class II types were obtained from metadata supplied by the sample provider rather than from assay-based typing. The repertoires were made available in a free public database intended to serve as a resource for research on the immune response to SARS-CoV-2. The material from the prospective study consisted of cDNA or gDNA derived from T cells, B-cell-depleted T cells, or PBMCs. Sample metadata almost always included a de-identified subject ID, COVID-19 status, age in years and sex. The investigation overall reported the following: How much clinical and demographic metadata was included differed by source and by participant, and the metadata was provided uncurated.

TCRbeta CDR3 regions were amplified from genomic DNA by means of the immunoSEQ Assay, a bias-controlled multiplex PCR. Under the source paper's analysis protocol: The number of nucleated cells in each sample was estimated from the amplification of reference gene primers within the assay. To quantify the absolute abundance of each unique TCRbeta CDR3 rearrangement, sequence reads were collapsed and filtered. For each sample, productive Simpson clonality was calculated as the square root of Simpson's diversity index across productive rearrangements. In its TCRdb copy, this immuneACCESS table keeps in-frame sequences only and misses some clones. Where compared with another copy, unresolved V genes explain less than half of these, and the others have no known cause. V and J calls and clone size follow that table, whereas D and trimming were derived from the DNA. For this sample there are roughly 250,000 clones; 84% appear just once. The ten largest clones capture approximately 4.8% of the sample.

The collaborating institutions used their own protocols to collect whole blood in K2EDTA tubes. Collaborator samples were shipped for TCRbeta analysis as frozen whole blood, isolated PBMCs, or DNA extracted from either sample type. Details on this clone: Its binding antigen is unknown. The input lacks base qualities; no much larger clone sits a single base away.

The sequence came from a man aged 45-65 years with active or convalescent COVID-19. Sequences were obtained from peripheral blood.

The CDR3 protein: CASSLGTGGVGEKLFF. Here is the DNA: TGTGCCAGCAGCTTAGGCACAGGGGGCGTCGGGGAAAAACTGTTTTTT. The rearrangement combines TRBV7-8 with TRBJ1-4; the central 9 bases match TRBD1. Per the germline V gene, SGHVS is the CDR1 and FQNEAQ is the CDR2. V ends up 1 base short and J 8 bases short, with an unmatched junction base count of 8. The CDR3 goes from the cysteine to the phenylalanine over 16 residues. Here the CDR3 DNA is all that survives: 48 bases in frame from base 1.